Listed here are 13 T cell receptor beta chains from one sample, sequenced in a study of cytomegalovirus exposure and HLA in healthy donors. The PCR had 60 Vbeta and 13 Jbeta primers. Sequencing was performed with immunoSEQ multiplex PCR; in TCRdb, only in-frame clones are kept and a portion is missing. The sample has 45,000 to 65,000 clones; around 72% are singletons. Material for sequencing was PBMCs. These receptor sequences come from a man younger than 35 in good health and CMV-seronegative.

The gene calls are TRBV7-8 and TRBJ1-6; D possibly corresponds to TRBD1 (5 bases). CDR1 is SGHVS, CDR2 FQNEAQ, per germline. Trimming shortened V by 8 bases and J by 6 bases, and 14 bases separated the two germline ends. This CDR3 comprises 14 residues. CDR3: CASRQDSLNSPLHF. The CDR3 coding sequence is TGTGCCAGCCGTCAAGACAGTCTTAATTCACCCCTCCACTTT. The whole variable domain, filled in from reference TRBV7-8 and TRBJ1-6, reads GAGVSQSPRYKVAKRGQDVALRCDPISGHVSLFWYQQALGQGPEFLTYFQNEAQLDKSGLPSDRFFAERPEGSVSTLKIQRTQQEDSAVYLCASRQDSLNSPLHFGNGTRLTVT.

This chain connects TRBV30 to TRBJ1-4; D perhaps matches TRBD1 (6 bases). Germline CDR1 reads GTSNPN; CDR2 reads SVGIG (reference sequence). The V end was cut by 4 bases, the J end by 5 bases, with 14 bases between. The CDR3 spans 14 residues. The CDR3 loop reads CAWTIKQGNEKLFF. The CDR3 DNA sequence: TGTGCCTGGACCATAAAACAGGGCAATGAAAAACTGTTTTTT.

The chain uses TRBV10-3 and TRBJ2-7; 13 positions match TRBD2. The junction had 3 bases not matched to a gene; V was cut back by 6 bases and J by 4 bases. The length of the CDR3 is 14 residues. Germline lookup yields CDR1 ENHRY and CDR2 SYGVKD. CDR3 loop: CAIREGLAGYEQYF. CDR3 bases: TGTGCCATCAGGGAGGGACTAGCGGGGTACGAGCAGTACTTC.

The chain uses TRBV11-2 and TRBJ1-2; TRBD1 matches 7 bases. V dropped 0 bases and J dropped 3; count of bases not matched to a gene: 10. The CDR3 contains 17 residues. Per the germline V gene, CDR1 is SGHAT and CDR2 is FQNNGV. CDR3 nucleotides: TGTGCCAGCAGCTTAGATTTAGGGACAGCCGAATACTATGGCTACACCTTC. Amino acid sequence: CASSLDLGTAEYYGYTF.

The chain couples TRBV9 to TRBJ1-5; no clear D gene. The CDR3 is 14 residues long. Per the germline V gene, CDR1 is SGDLS and CDR2 is YYNGEE. Between the trimmed V and J ends, which lost 3 bases and 2 bases, there was a span of 9 bases. Here the CDR3 DNA reads TGTGCCAGCAGCGCCGACGGGGGCAATCAGCCCCAGCATTTT. This encodes CASSADGGNQPQHF.

The table lists this clone with a few counts. This chain uses TRBV14 with TRBJ2-3, with D unclear. Germline assignment: CDR1 SGHDN and CDR2 FVKESK. V lost 0 bases and J lost 4, with 5 bases in between. This CDR3 is built from 13 residues. The CDR3 DNA reads TGTGCCAGCAGCCAAGATATTCCAGATACGCAGTATTTT. Translated, it gives CASSQDIPDTQYF.

V is TRBV7-8 and J is TRBJ2-2; D not resolved. The CDR3 is 15 amino acids. Trimming stripped 3 bases from V and 4 bases from J, with 12 bases between. Per germline, CDR1 SGHVS and CDR2 FQNEAQ. The CDR3 spells CASSFRRRGTGELFF. The CDR3 DNA sequence: TGTGCCAGCAGCTTCAGACGGAGAGGCACCGGGGAGCTGTTTTTT.

The CDR3 spells CASRLASTDTQYF. In DNA, the CDR3 is TGTGCCAGCAGGCTAGCTAGCACAGATACGCAGTATTTT. The chain uses TRBV28 and TRBJ2-3; TRBD2 might be the D (5 bases). Germline V CDR1 and CDR2: MDHEN, SYDVKM. V lost 6 bases and J lost 0, with 7 bases in between. CDR3 length: 13 residues.

This clone came up a few times. DNA of the CDR3: TGTGCCACCACTACCACTAGCGGGAGTTCGGCGCAGTATTTT. As protein: CATTTTSGSSAQYF. The chain combines TRBV6-1 with TRBJ2-3; TRBD2 matches at 11 bases. The CDR3 length is 14 residues. Losses at the gene ends were 10 bases for V and 10 bases for J; bases not matched to a gene: 13. The germline gives CDR1 MNHNS, CDR2 SASEGT.

This clone was picked up one time. V and J are TRBV9 and TRBJ1-2; the match to TRBD1 covers 11 bases. CDR3 length: 15 amino acids. The junction had 6 bases not matched to a gene; V was cut back by 4 bases and J by 4 bases. Per germline, CDR1 SGDLS and CDR2 YYNGEE. The CDR3 coding sequence is TGTGCCAGCAGCCCCCGGACAGGGGGCAGCTATGGCTACACCTTC. Amino acid sequence: CASSPRTGGSYGYTF.

The V and J genes are TRBV6-5 and TRBJ1-2; 11 bases map to TRBD1. Germline lookup yields CDR1 MNHEY and CDR2 SVGAGI. The CDR3 loop spans 12 amino acids. V was pared by 7 bases and J by 8 bases, with 3 bases of the junction left unmatched. The CDR3 loop reads CASTRTGGGYTF. In DNA form, the CDR3 reads TGTGCCAGCACCAGGACAGGGGGCGGCTACACCTTC.

For the CDR3, the DNA is TGTGCCAGTAGCGGGAGAAGTTATGAGCAGTTCTTC. It codes for CASSGRSYEQFF. The V call is TRBV19, the J call TRBJ2-1, with a possible D match to TRBD2 (6 bases). This CDR3 is built from 12 residues. The germline V gene encodes CDR1 LNHDA and CDR2 SQIVND (reference sequence). V was clipped by 6 bases and J by 8 bases, with 11 bases between them.

This clone was recorded a few times. The CDR3 bases are TGTGCCAGCAGCCCTAGACCGGGAGCGTCCTACGAGCAGTACTTC. Translated, it gives CASSPRPGASYEQYF. This chain joins TRBV6-5 and TRBJ2-7; tentatively, D is TRBD2 (6 bases). This CDR3 comprises 15 residues. CDR1 and CDR2 from the germline V gene are MNHEY and SVGAGI. Trimming stripped 6 bases from V and 1 base from J, with 16 bases between.